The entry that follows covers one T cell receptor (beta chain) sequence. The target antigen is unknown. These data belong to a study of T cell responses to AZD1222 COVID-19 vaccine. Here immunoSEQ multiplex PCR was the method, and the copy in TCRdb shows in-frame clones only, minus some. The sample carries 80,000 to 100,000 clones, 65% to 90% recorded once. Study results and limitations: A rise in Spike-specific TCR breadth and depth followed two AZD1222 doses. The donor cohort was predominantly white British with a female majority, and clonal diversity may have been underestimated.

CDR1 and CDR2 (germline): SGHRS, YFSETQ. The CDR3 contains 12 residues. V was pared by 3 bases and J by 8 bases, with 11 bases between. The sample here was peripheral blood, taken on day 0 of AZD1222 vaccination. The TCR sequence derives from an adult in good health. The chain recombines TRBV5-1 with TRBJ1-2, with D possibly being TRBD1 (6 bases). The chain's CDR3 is CASSSNRDGYTF. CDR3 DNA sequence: TGCGCCAGCAGCTCCAACAGGGACGGCTACACCTTC.